This T cell receptor (beta chain) was documented in a study of T cell changes during pregnancy in multiple sclerosis. Germline loops: CDR1 SGHNT, CDR2 YYREEE (reference sequence). V shed 0 bases and J shed 0 bases, with 15 bases lying between them. The CDR3 is 17 residues long. Here immunoSEQ multiplex PCR was the method, and the copy in TCRdb shows in-frame clones only, minus some. Seen here are around 92,000 clones, around 93% observed once, and the top ten hold over 0.85%. The chain links TRBV5-4 to TRBJ1-2, with D perhaps TRBD1 (6 bases). This specimen was peripheral blood, taken after pregnancy. This receptor was identified in a female donor with multiple sclerosis, enrolled in a pregnancy study. The DNA for the CDR3 is TGTGCCAGCAGCTTGGTTACAGGGATCGTTACTAACTATGGCTACACCTTC. Translation gives CASSLVTGIVTNYGYTF.